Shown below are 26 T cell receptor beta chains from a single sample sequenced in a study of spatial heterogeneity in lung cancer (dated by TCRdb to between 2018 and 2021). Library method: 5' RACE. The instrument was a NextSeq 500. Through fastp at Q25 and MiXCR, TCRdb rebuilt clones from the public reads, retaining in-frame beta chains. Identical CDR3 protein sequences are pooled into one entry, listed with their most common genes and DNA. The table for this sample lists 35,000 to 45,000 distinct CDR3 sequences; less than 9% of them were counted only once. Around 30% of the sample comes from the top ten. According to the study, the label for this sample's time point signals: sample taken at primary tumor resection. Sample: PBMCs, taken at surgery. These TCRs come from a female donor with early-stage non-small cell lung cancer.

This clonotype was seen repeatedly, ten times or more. The CDR3 sequence is CASSTYQLRDRVVYGYTF. CDR3 DNA: TGTGCCAGCAGTACTTACCAACTCCGGGACAGGGTTGTCTATGGCTACACCTTC. The chain combines TRBV6-5 with TRBJ1-2, with 9 bases identical to TRBD1. The germline CDR1 and CDR2 sequences are MNHEY and SVGAGI. V was clipped by 5 bases and J by 4 bases; unmatched bases: 17. The CDR3 covers 18 residues.

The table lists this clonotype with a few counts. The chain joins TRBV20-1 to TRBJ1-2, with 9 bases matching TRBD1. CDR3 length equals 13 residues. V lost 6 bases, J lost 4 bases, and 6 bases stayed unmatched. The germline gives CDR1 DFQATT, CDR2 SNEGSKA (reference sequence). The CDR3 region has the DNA TGCAGTGCCGGGACAGGGTTAAGCTATGGCTACACCTTC. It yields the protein CSAGTGLSYGYTF.

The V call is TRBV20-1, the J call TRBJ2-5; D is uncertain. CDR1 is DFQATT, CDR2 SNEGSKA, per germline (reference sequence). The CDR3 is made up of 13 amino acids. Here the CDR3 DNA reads TGCAGGCCCGAGAGGTCCCCAGAAGAGACCCAGTACTTC. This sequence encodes CRPERSPEETQYF.

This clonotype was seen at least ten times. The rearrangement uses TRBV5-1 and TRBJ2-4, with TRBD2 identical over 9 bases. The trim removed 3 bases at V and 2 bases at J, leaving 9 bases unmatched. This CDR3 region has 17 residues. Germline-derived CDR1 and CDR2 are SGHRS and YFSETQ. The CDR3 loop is CASSSLAGGRTKNIQYF. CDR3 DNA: TGCGCCAGCAGCTCCCTCGCGGGAGGGAGAACCAAAAACATTCAGTACTTC.

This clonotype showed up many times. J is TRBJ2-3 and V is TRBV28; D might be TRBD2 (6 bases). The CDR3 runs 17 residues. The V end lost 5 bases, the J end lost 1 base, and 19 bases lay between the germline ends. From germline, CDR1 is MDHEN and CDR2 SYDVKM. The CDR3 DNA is TGTGCCAGCAGTCTAGGCAGGCGGGGCCGGGGCACAGATACGCAGTATTTT. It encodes CASSLGRRGRGTDTQYF.

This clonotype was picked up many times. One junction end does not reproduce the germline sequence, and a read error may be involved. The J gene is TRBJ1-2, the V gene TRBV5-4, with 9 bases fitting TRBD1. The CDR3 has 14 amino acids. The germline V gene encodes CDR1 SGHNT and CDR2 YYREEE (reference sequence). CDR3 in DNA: TGTGCCAGCAGTTTGGGGACAGGGAACTATGGCTACACCTTC. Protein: CASSLGTGNYGYTF.

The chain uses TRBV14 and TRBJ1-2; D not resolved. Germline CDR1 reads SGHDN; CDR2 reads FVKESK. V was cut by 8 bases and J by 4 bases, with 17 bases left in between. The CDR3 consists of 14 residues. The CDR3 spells CASPTTGDSYGYTF. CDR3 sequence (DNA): TGTGCCAGCCCCACCACGGGAGACTCCTATGGCTACACCTTC.

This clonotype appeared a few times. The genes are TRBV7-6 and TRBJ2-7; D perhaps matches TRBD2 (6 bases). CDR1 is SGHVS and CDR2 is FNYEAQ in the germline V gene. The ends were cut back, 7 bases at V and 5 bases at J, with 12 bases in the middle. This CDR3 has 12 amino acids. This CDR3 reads CASTWGVHEQYF. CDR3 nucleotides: TGTGCCAGCACCTGGGGGGTACACGAGCAGTACTTC.

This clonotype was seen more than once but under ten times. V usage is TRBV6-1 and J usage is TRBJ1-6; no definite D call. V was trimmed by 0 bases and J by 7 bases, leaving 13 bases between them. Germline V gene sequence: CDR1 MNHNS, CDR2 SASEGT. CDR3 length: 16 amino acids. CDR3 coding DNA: TGTGCCAGCAGTGAAGCGCCAGGCGGGCAGAATTCACCCCTCCACTTT. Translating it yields CASSEAPGGQNSPLHF.

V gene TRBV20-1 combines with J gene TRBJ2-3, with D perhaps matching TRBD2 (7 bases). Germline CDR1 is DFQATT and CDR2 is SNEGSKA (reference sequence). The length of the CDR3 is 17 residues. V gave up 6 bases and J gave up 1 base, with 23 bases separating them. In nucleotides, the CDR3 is TGCAGTGCCCATGGGGGGGACACCCCAGGAGGCACAGATACGCAGTATTTT. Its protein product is CSAHGGDTPGGTDTQYF.

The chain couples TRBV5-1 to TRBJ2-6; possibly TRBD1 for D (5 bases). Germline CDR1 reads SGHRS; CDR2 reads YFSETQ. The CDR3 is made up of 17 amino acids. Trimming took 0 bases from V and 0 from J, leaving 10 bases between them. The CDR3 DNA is TGCGCCAGCAGCTTGGGACAGCCCAACTCTGGGGCCAACGTCCTGACTTTC. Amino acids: CASSLGQPNSGANVLTF. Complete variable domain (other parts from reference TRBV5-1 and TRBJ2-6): KAGVTQTPRYLIKTRGQQVTLSCSPISGHRSVSWYQQTPGQGLQFLFEYFSETQRNKGNFPGRFSGRQFSNSRSEMNVSTLELGDSALYLCASSLGQPNSGANVLTFGAGSRLTVL.

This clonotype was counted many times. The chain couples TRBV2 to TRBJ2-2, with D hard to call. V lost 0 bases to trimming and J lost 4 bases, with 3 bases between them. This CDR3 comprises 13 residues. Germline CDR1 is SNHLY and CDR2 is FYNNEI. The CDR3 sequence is CASSEAATGELFF. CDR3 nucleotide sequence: TGTGCCAGCAGTGAAGCTGCCACCGGGGAGCTGTTTTTT. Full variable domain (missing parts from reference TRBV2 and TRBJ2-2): EPEVTQTPSHQVTQMGQEVILRCVPISNHLYFYWYRQILGQKVEFLVSFYNNEISEKSEIFDDQFSVERPDGSNFTLKIRSTKLEDSAMYFCASSEAATGELFFGEGSRLTVL.

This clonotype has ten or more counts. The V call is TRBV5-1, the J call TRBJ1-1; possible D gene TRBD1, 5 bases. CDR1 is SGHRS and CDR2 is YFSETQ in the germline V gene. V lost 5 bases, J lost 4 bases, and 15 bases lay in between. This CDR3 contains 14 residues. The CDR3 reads CASSDQGWSTEAFF. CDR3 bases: TGCGCCAGCAGTGATCAGGGATGGAGCACTGAAGCTTTCTTT.

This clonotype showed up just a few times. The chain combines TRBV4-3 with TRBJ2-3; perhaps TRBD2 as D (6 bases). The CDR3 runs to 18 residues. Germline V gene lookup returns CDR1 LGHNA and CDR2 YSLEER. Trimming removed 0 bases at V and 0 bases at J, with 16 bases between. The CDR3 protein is CASSQEPTGRGSTDTQYF. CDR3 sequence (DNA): TGCGCCAGCAGCCAAGAGCCAACCGGGCGGGGAAGCACAGATACGCAGTATTTT.

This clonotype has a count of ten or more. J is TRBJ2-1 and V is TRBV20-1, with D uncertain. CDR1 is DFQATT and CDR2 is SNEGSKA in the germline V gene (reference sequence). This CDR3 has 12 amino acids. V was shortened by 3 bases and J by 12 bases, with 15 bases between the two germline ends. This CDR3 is CSASGQSKGQFF. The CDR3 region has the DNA TGCAGTGCTAGCGGGCAGTCAAAGGGGCAGTTCTTC.

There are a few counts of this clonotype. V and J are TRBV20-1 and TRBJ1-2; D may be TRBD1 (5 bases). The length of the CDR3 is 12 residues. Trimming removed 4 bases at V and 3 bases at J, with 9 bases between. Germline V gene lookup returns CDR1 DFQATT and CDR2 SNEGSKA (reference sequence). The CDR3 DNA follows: TGCAGTGCTAACCAGGGTGACTATGGCTACACCTTC. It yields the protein CSANQGDYGYTF.

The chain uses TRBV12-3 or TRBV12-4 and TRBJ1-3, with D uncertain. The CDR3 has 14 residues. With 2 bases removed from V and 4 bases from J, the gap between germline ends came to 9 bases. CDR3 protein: CASSLSVTGNTIYF. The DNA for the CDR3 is TGTGCCAGCAGTTTAAGCGTAACAGGAAACACCATATATTTT.

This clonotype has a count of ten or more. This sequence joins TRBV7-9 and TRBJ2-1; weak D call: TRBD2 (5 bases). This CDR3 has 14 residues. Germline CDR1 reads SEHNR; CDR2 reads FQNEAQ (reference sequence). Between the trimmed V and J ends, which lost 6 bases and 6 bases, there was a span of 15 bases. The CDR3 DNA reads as TGTGCCAGCAGGCGACCCCTCGAGGGCAATGAGCAGTTCTTC. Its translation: CASRRPLEGNEQFF.

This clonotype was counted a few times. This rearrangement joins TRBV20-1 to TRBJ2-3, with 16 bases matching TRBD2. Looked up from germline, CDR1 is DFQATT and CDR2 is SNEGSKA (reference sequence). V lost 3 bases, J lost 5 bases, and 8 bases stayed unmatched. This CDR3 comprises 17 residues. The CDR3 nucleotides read TGCAGTGCTAGCTCTGGGACTAGCGGGAGGGCTGAAGATACGCAGTATTTT. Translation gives CSASSGTSGRAEDTQYF.

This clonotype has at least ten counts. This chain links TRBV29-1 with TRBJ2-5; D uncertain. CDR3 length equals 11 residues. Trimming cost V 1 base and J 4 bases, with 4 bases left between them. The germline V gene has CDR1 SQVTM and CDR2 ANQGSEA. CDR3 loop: CSVEGPETQYF. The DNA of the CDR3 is TGCAGCGTTGAAGGGCCAGAGACCCAGTACTTC.

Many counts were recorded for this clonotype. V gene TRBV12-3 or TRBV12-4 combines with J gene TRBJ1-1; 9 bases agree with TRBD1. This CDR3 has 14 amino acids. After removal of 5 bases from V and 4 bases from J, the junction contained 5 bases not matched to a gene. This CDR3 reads CASSLTGGGTEAFF. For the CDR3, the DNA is TGTGCCAGCAGTCTGACAGGGGGGGGCACTGAAGCTTTCTTT.

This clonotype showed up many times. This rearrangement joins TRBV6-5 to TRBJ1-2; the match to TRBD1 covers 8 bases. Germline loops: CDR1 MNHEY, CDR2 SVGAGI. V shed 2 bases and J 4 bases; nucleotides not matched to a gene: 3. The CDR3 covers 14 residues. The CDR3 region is CASSYVQGGYGYTF. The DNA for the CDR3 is TGTGCCAGCAGTTACGTACAGGGGGGCTATGGCTACACCTTC.

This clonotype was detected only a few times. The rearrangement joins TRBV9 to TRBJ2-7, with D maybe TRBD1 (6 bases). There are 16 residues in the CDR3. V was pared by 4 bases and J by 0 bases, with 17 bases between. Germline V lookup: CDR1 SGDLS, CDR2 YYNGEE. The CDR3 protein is CASSKGGGASSYEQYF. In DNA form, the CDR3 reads TGTGCCAGCAGCAAAGGGGGTGGAGCGAGCTCCTACGAGCAGTACTTC.

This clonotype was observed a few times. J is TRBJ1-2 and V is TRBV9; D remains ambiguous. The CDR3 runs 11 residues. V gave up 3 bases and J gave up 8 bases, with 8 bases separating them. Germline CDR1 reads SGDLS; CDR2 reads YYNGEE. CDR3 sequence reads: CASSAHEGYTF. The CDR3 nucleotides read TGTGCCAGCAGCGCTCACGAAGGCTACACCTTC.

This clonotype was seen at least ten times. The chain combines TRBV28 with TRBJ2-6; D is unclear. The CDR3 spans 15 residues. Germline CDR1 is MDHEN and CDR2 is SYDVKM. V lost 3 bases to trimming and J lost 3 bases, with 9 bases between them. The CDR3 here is CASSFPAGGANVLTF. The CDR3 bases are TGTGCCAGCAGTTTCCCCGCCGGTGGGGCCAACGTCCTGACTTTC.

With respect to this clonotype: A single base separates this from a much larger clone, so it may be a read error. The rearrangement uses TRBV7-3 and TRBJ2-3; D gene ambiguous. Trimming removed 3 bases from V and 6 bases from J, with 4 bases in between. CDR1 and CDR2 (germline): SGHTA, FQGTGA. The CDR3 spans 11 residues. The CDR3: CASSFADTQYF. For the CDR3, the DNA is TGTGCCAGCAGCTTCGCCGATACGCAGTATTTT. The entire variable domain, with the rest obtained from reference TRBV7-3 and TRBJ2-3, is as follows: GAGVSQTPSNKVTEKGKYVELRCDPISGHTALYWYRQSLGQGPEFLIYFQGTGAADDSGLPNDRFFAVRPEGSVSTLKIQRTERGDSAVYLCASSFADTQYFGPGTRLTVL.